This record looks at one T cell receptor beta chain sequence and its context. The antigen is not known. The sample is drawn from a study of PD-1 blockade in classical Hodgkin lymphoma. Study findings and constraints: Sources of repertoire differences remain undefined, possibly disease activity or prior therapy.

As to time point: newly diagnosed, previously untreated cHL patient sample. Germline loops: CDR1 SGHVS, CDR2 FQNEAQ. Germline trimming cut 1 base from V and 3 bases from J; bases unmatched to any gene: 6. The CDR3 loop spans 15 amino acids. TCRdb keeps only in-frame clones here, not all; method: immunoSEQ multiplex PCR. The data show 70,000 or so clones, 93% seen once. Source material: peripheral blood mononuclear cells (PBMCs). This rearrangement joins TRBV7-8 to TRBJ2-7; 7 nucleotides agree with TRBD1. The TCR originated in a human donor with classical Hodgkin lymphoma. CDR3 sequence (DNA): TGTGCCAGCAGCTTAGTCCGGACAGGCTACTACGAGCAGTACTTC. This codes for CASSLVRTGYYEQYF.